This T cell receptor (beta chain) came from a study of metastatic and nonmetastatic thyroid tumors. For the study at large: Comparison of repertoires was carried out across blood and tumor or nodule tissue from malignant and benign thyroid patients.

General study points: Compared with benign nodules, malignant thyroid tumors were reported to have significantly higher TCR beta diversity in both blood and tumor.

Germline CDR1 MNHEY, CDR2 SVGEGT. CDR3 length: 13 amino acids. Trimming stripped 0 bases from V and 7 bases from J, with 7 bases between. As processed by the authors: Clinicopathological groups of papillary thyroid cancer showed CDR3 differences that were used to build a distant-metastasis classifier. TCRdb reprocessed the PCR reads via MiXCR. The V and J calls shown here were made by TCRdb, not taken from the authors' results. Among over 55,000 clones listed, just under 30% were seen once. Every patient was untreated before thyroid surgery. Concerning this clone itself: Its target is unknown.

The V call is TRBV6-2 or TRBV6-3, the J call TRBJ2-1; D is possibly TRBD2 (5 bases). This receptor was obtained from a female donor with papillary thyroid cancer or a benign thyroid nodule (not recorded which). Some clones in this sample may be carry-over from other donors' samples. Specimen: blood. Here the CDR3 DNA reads TGTGCCAGCAGTTACTCGACGGGAAATGAGCAGTTCTTC. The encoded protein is CASSYSTGNEQFF.